This T cell receptor beta chain was recovered during a study of T-cell memory formation after mild COVID-19. Study background: For the most part, TCR clusters were specific to one donor.

Trimming cost V 2 bases and J 1 base, with 3 bases left between them. Germline assignment: CDR1 SGHRS and CDR2 YFSETQ. CDR3 length: 12 residues. The study, taken as a whole, reports: The finding that pre-infection memory included some responding clones suggested that cross-reactive memory joined.

MiXCR was run by TCRdb on the 5' RACE reads, yielding one entry per CDR3 protein. The repertoire holds 250,000 to 350,000 distinct CDR3 sequences, 19% seen once, with approximately 21% in the top ten. There are many counts of this clonotype. Its specificity is not known. The sequencing sample was made of PBMCs or a T cell subset sorted from them (not recorded which). The genes are TRBV5-1 and TRBJ2-5; D gene uncertain. The source is a man younger than 30 who had mild COVID-19 (a few samples of this study predate the infection). Cell type and time point are not known. CDR3 in amino acids: CASSFSQETQYF. CDR3 nucleotide sequence: TGCGCCAGCAGCTTCTCCCAAGAGACCCAGTACTTC.